The subject of this entry is one T cell receptor (beta chain). The assay was immunoSEQ multiplex PCR, and TCRdb's table has in-frame clones only and misses some. Of around 78,000 clones in the sample, about 93% were seen once. This entry comes from a study of technical replicates of blood from several donors. The CDR3 loop spans 16 amino acids. Trimming left V 10 bases short and J 2 bases short, with 23 bases between. Germline CDR1 is MNHNY and CDR2 is SVGAGI (reference sequence). The specimen was T cells isolated from PBMCs. The receptor comes from a human donor in good health. The chain couples TRBV6-6 to TRBJ1-1; the D gene is possibly TRBD1 (5 bases). The CDR3 nucleotides read TGTGCCACCGCCTGGTCTCTGGGGGGTAGAAACACTGAAGCTTTCTTT. Protein: CATAWSLGGRNTEAFF.